What follows is one T cell receptor beta chain and its context. Its antigen is not identified. One end of the junction fails to match germline, which may point to a read error. This sample was included in a study of cytomegalovirus exposure and HLA in healthy donors. Study results and caveats: The authors listed over 150 TCR beta chains as cytomegalovirus-associated. Solely CMV serostatus was available to characterize immune exposure. It was assumed in the presence/absence analyses that sequencing depth was roughly uniform across donors. Rare TCR sequences dominated, though some public TCRs recurred in many donors.

This CDR3 is 13 amino acids long. CDR1 is MNHEY, CDR2 SMNVEV, per germline (reference sequence). A multiplex PCR was run with 60 Vbeta primers and 13 Jbeta primers. Here immunoSEQ multiplex PCR was the method, and the copy in TCRdb shows in-frame clones only, minus some. The table shows fewer than 100,000 clones, with less than 85% occurring only once. Input material: PBMCs. This clonotype was sampled from a male donor in good health and CMV-seronegative. The chain carries TRBV27 and TRBJ1-1; D ambiguous. The CDR3 is CASSFQLNPEAFF. CDR3 DNA: TGTGCCAGCAGTTTTCAGTTGAACCCTGAAGCTTTCTTT.